The T cell receptor (beta chain) under discussion was sequenced for a study of blood T cell repertoires in COVID-19. Here immunoSEQ multiplex PCR was the method, and the copy in TCRdb shows in-frame clones only, minus some. The sample records 200,000 to 250,000 clones, over 70% being singletons. In the 2 weeks before study entry, exposed participants met a COVID-19 case, which was PCR-confirmed or clinician-diagnosed. Germline V gene sequence: CDR1 LGHDT, CDR2 YNNKEL (reference sequence). Germline trimming cut 2 bases from V and 3 bases from J; bases unmatched to any gene: 8. The CDR3 runs to 18 residues.

The TCR originated in a woman in her 30s who had been exposed to COVID-19. Sequenced: PBMCs or T cells enriched from blood (not recorded which). This chain connects TRBV3-1 (or the pseudogene TRBV3-2) to TRBJ2-1; 12 positions agree with TRBD2. The CDR3 loop reads CASSQRGTSGRHYNEQFF. The CDR3 DNA reads as TGTGCCAGCAGCCAAAGGGGGACTAGCGGGCGCCACTACAATGAGCAGTTCTTC.